This paragraph reports one T cell receptor (beta chain). Its antigen is as yet unknown. These data belong to a study of shared clonotypes between healthy human individuals. Germline V gene sequence: CDR1 SGHAT, CDR2 FQNNGV. V was pared by 5 bases and J by 4 bases, with 9 bases of the junction left unmatched. The CDR3 totals 16 residues. CD45RO-negative, CCR7-selected cells formed the naive CD8 fraction, which excluded terminally differentiated effector memory CD45RA+ cells. Here immunoSEQ multiplex PCR was the method, and the copy in TCRdb shows in-frame clones only, minus some. The data contain some 1,900,000 clones, less than 95% of them singletons. Points from the study as a whole: Generation of non-shared clonotypes was less probable than generation of clonotypes shared by all four donors.

The TCR sequence derives from a young man in good health. This sequence joins TRBV11-2 and TRBJ2-3, with 10 bases fitting TRBD2. What was sequenced was naive CD8+ T cells sorted from blood. The CDR3: CASSAIAGGMADTQYF. The CDR3 region has the DNA TGTGCCAGCAGCGCCATAGCGGGGGGCATGGCAGATACGCAGTATTTT.